These 5 T cell receptor beta chains originate from one sample sequenced in a study of cytomegalovirus exposure and HLA in healthy donors (dated by TCRdb to the late 2010s). To prepare the library, the immunoSEQ multiplex PCR assay was applied. A mixture of 60 forward primers for TCR Vbeta segments and 13 reverse primers for TCR Jbeta segments was used in the multiplex PCR. In its TCRdb copy, this immuneACCESS table keeps in-frame sequences only and misses some clones. Where compared with another copy, unresolved V genes explain less than half of these, and the others have no known cause. The sample table holds 95,000 to 150,000 clones, of which around 80% were seen once. Less than 3% of the sample is in the top ten clones. Sample: PBMCs. These receptors all come from a woman in her 40s in good health and CMV-seropositive.

This chain joins TRBV10-1 and TRBJ2-3; weak D call: TRBD2 (6 bases). Trimming took off 7 bases at V and 6 bases at J, with 14 bases between the two ends. Germline V gene lookup returns CDR1 WNHNN and CDR2 SYGVQD (reference sequence). This CDR3 contains 13 residues. The CDR3 DNA sequence: TGCGCCAGCAAGGATGAGGGAGGCGATACGCAGTATTTT. This translates into CASKDEGGDTQYF.

The chain uses TRBV27 and TRBJ2-7; 7 nucleotides match TRBD1. V trimming: 3 bases; J trimming: 4 bases; junction bases outside the gene matches: 9. CDR1 is MNHEY, CDR2 SMNVEV, per germline (reference sequence). CDR3 length equals 15 residues. The CDR3 region is CASSFSGQREYEQYF. For the CDR3, the DNA is TGTGCCAGCAGTTTCTCGGGACAGAGGGAGTACGAGCAGTACTTC.

The chain links TRBV19 to TRBJ1-1; no firm D call. The CDR3 sequence is 16 residues long. Trimming pared 7 bases from V and 0 bases from J, leaving 18 bases between. Germline lookup yields CDR1 LNHDA and CDR2 SQIVND (reference sequence). The CDR3 coding sequence is TGTGCCAGTAACCCCAATAGCGCAGCCTTGAACACTGAAGCTTTCTTT. The encoded protein is CASNPNSAALNTEAFF.

This chain links TRBV7-2 with TRBJ2-3; perhaps TRBD2 as D (6 bases). Germline V gene lookup returns CDR1 SGHTA and CDR2 FQGNSA. The V and J ends lost 5 bases and 2 bases respectively, with 20 bases between them. The CDR3 sequence is 17 residues long. CDR3 protein: CASSEGLPAAFTDTQYF. The CDR3 DNA is TGTGCCAGCAGCGAGGGACTTCCCGCTGCTTTCACAGATACGCAGTATTTT.

V is TRBV5-6 and J is TRBJ2-6, with 11 positions matching TRBD1. Looked up from germline, CDR1 is SGHDT and CDR2 is YYEEEE. CDR3 length equals 19 residues. Trimming cost V 6 bases and J 0 bases; bases outside gene matches: 11. The CDR3 coding sequence is TGTGCCAGCAACAGACGACGGACAGGGGGCGGCTCTGGGGCCAACGTCCTGACTTTC. Translation gives CASNRRRTGGGSGANVLTF.